These T cell receptor beta chains were read from a single sample in a study of CD8+ T cells in alopecia areata. TCRdb's table, derived via immunoSEQ multiplex PCR, lists solely in-frame clones and lacks some. The sample carries hundreds of thousands of clones, 58% recorded once. Sequences were derived from CD4+ T cells sorted from blood, sampled at week 24, from a patient treated with tofacitinib. These receptors all come from a human donor with alopecia areata. Both conserved end residues are part of each CDR3. A D gene is named only where the DNA matches it firmly. Size tells how often a clone was seen (once, few, many) or the class of an expanded clone, and some rows leave it out.

D gene | J gene | V gene | CDR3 length | clone size | CDR3 protein | CDR3 DNA
NA | TRBJ2-7 | TRBV7-2 | 15 | NA | CASTPLTGSSYEQYF | TGTGCCAGCACCCCCCTGACGGGTAGCTCCTACGAGCAGTACTTC
TRBD1 | TRBJ2-5 | TRBV2 | 15 | NA | CASRVRQGSGETQYF | TGTGCCAGCAGAGTGAGACAGGGGAGTGGAGAGACCCAGTACTTC
NA | TRBJ1-1 | TRBV30 | 12 | few | CACNLLNTEAFF | TGTGCCTGTAACCTCTTAAACACTGAAGCTTTCTTT
NA | TRBJ2-3 | TRBV5-1 | 15 | NA | CASSPILGAPDTQYF | TGCGCCAGCAGCCCAATTTTAGGGGCTCCAGATACGCAGTATTTT
TRBD1 | TRBJ1-1 | TRBV27 | 15 | once | CASSKRQGAGTEAFF | TGTGCCAGCAGTAAAAGACAGGGGGCAGGCACTGAAGCTTTCTTT
NA | TRBJ2-7 | TRBV10-3 | 12 | NA | CAISERGYEQYF | TGTGCCATCAGTGAGAGGGGGTACGAGCAGTACTTC
NA | TRBJ1-2 | TRBV7-9 | 13 | NA | CASSLEGSRGYTF | TGTGCCAGCAGCTTAGAGGGCAGCCGAGGCTACACCTTC
NA | TRBJ2-3 | TRBV7-3 | 16 | NA | CASSTTSRVGTDTQYF | TGTGCCAGCAGCACCACAAGCAGGGTTGGAACAGATACGCAGTATTTT
NA | TRBJ1-1 | TRBV19 | 13 | few | CASTPDWNTEAFF | TGTGCCAGTACCCCCGACTGGAACACTGAAGCTTTCTTT
NA | TRBJ1-2 | TRBV29-1 | 15 | NA | CSVEETGPLKFGYTF | TGCAGCGTTGAAGAAACAGGCCCCCTTAAGTTTGGCTACACCTTC
NA | TRBJ2-5 | TRBV20-1 | 11 | NA | CSAPQQGSQYF | TGCAGTGCCCCCCAACAAGGAAGCCAGTACTTC
NA | TRBJ2-1 | TRBV5-1 | 14 | NA | CASSPGPSGNEQFF | TGCGCCAGCAGCCCCGGGCCCTCAGGGAATGAGCAGTTCTTC
NA | TRBJ1-5 | TRBV30 | 13 | NA | CAWRAGPSQPQHF | TGTGCCTGGAGGGCCGGACCCAGTCAGCCCCAGCATTTT
NA | TRBJ1-2 | TRBV7-3 | 15 | NA | CASSLYSGGYYGYTF | TGTGCCAGCAGCTTGTACTCCGGCGGCTACTATGGCTACACCTTC
TRBD2 | TRBJ2-7 | TRBV6-5 | 14 | NA | CASSDWTRTYEQYF | TGTGCCAGCAGTGACTGGACTAGAACCTACGAGCAGTACTTC
TRBD1 | TRBJ2-7 | TRBV29-1 | 13 | NA | CSVAGTGLYEQYF | TGCAGCGTTGCCGGGACAGGCCTCTACGAGCAGTACTTC
TRBD1 | TRBJ1-2 | TRBV7-2 | 15 | NA | CASSPGAGGNYGYTF | TGTGCCAGCAGCCCCGGCGCAGGGGGCAACTATGGCTACACCTTC
NA | TRBJ2-2 | TRBV28 | 11 | NA | CASSLFGKLFF | TGTGCCAGCAGTTTGTTCGGGAAGCTGTTTTTT
NA | TRBJ1-2 | TRBV29-1 | 12 | NA | CSVDYPPGGYTF | TGCAGCGTTGATTATCCCCCGGGGGGCTACACCTTC
NA | TRBJ2-7 | TRBV7-2 | 11 | NA | CASSSFGEQYF | TGTGCCAGCAGCTCCTTCGGGGAGCAGTACTTC
NA | TRBJ2-7 | TRBV30 | 11 | NA | CAWSGFYEQYF | TGTGCCTGGAGTGGATTCTACGAGCAGTACTTC
TRBD1 | TRBJ1-1 | TRBV7-8 | 14 | few | CASSPDRVYTEAFF | TGTGCCAGCAGCCCGGACAGGGTGTACACTGAAGCTTTCTTT
TRBD1 | TRBJ2-7 | TRBV28 | 13 | few | CASRLTGGNEQYF | TGTGCCAGCAGGCTGACAGGGGGCAACGAGCAGTACTTC
TRBD2 | TRBJ2-1 | TRBV15 | 16 | NA | CATSPGGAGGHNEQFF | TGTGCCACCAGCCCTGGAGGAGCGGGGGGCCACAATGAGCAGTTCTTC
NA | TRBJ1-4 | TRBV20-1 | 11 | NA | CSAPIDRGLFF | TGCAGTGCTCCAATCGACCGGGGTCTGTTTTTT
NA | TRBJ2-1 | TRBV5-1 | 15 | NA | CASSLGGIQVDEQFF | TGCGCCAGCAGCTTGGGAGGGATTCAAGTGGATGAGCAGTTCTTC
NA | TRBJ2-2 | TRBV7-9 | 12 | many | CASSGVSGELFF | TGTGCCAGCAGCGGGGTTAGCGGGGAGCTGTTTTTT
TRBD1 | TRBJ1-6 | TRBV2 | 15 | NA | CASRGDSPYNSPLHF | TGTGCCAGCAGGGGGGACAGCCCCTATAATTCACCCCTCCACTTT
NA | TRBJ1-6 | TRBV30 | 15 | NA | CAWSRTSFGTSPLHF | TGTGCCTGGAGCAGAACATCTTTCGGGACTTCACCCCTCCACTTT
NA | TRBJ1-6 | TRBV2 | 14 | NA | CASSLATGDSPLHF | TGTGCCAGCAGTCTGGCGACAGGAGATTCACCCCTCCACTTT
NA | TRBJ2-3 | TRBV6-5 | 16 | NA | CASSYLRGASTDTQYF | TGTGCCAGCAGTTACCTTCGGGGGGCAAGCACAGATACGCAGTATTTT
TRBD1 | TRBJ1-5 | TRBV30 | 16 | few | CAWSARDRGRDQPQHF | TGTGCCTGGAGTGCCCGGGACAGGGGACGGGATCAGCCCCAGCATTTT
NA | TRBJ2-1 | TRBV28 | 12 | NA | CASSFLGEKGFF | TGTGCCAGCAGTTTTCTGGGGGAGAAAGGGTTCTTC
TRBD1 | TRBJ2-5 | TRBV30 | 14 | NA | CAWSATGAGETQYF | TGTGCCTGGAGTGCCACAGGGGCAGGGGAGACCCAGTACTTC
NA | TRBJ1-1 | TRBV29-1 | 14 | NA | CSVILGTGNTEAFF | TGCAGCGTAATACTCGGTACAGGAAACACTGAAGCTTTCTTT
TRBD2 | TRBJ2-3 | TRBV29-1 | 14 | few | CSASGGAYADTQYF | TGCAGCGCCAGCGGGGGGGCCTACGCAGATACGCAGTATTTT
NA | TRBJ1-2 | TRBV21-1 | 14 | few | CASSNIQGFGGYTF | TGTGCCAGCAGCAATATACAGGGGTTCGGTGGCTACACCTTC
NA | TRBJ1-1 | TRBV29-1 | 14 | once | CSVGTRPVNTEAFF | TGCAGCGTGGGGACTCGCCCGGTGAACACTGAAGCTTTCTTT
NA | TRBJ2-2 | TRBV29-1 | 13 | NA | CSVASMNTGELFF | TGCAGCGTTGCCTCCATGAACACCGGGGAGCTGTTTTTT
TRBD1 | TRBJ2-3 | TRBV2 | 14 | NA | CASSVRQGEDTQYF | TGTGCCAGCAGTGTACGACAGGGAGAAGATACGCAGTATTTT
NA | TRBJ2-1 | TRBV5-4 | 15 | NA | CASSLGGQSDNEQFF | TGTGCCAGCAGCTTGGGCGGACAGTCCGACAATGAGCAGTTCTTC
NA | TRBJ2-2 | TRBV7-2 | 14 | NA | CASSLSQGTGELFF | TGTGCCAGCAGCTTATCCCAGGGGACCGGGGAGCTGTTTTTT
NA | TRBJ2-1 | TRBV2 | 11 | NA | CASSAVGEQFF | TGTGCCAGCAGTGCAGTTGGTGAGCAGTTCTTC
NA | TRBJ2-3 | TRBV7-9 | 12 | few | CASSHDVDTQYF | TGTGCCAGCAGCCACGACGTAGATACGCAGTATTTT
NA | TRBJ2-5 | TRBV15 | 18 | NA | CATSTRHRPLLDQETQYF | TGTGCCACCAGCACAAGACACAGGCCCCTCCTAGATCAAGAGACCCAGTACTTC
TRBD2 | TRBJ2-1 | TRBV4-1 | 17 | NA | CASSQAFPLAGDNEQFF | TGCGCCAGCAGCCAGGCCTTCCCACTAGCGGGAGACAATGAGCAGTTCTTC
NA | TRBJ2-7 | TRBV11-2 | 14 | NA | CASSLGLAPDEQYF | TGTGCCAGCAGCTTGGGACTGGCGCCCGACGAGCAGTACTTC
TRBD1 | TRBJ1-1 | TRBV5-1 | 15 | few | CASSFRTGDFTEAFF | TGCGCCAGCAGCTTCCGGACAGGGGATTTTACTGAAGCTTTCTTT
NA | TRBJ2-3 | TRBV7-2 | 14 | NA | CASSLIRIGDTQYF | TGTGCCAGCAGCTTAATTCGGATCGGGGATACGCAGTATTTT
TRBD1 | TRBJ2-5 | TRBV5-4 | 15 | NA | CASSLEGAPQETQYF | TGTGCCAGCAGCTTGGAGGGGGCCCCCCAAGAGACCCAGTACTTC
NA | TRBJ2-5 | TRBV7-2 | 13 | NA | CASSGTDRETQYF | TGTGCCAGCAGCGGAACTGACCGGGAGACCCAGTACTTC